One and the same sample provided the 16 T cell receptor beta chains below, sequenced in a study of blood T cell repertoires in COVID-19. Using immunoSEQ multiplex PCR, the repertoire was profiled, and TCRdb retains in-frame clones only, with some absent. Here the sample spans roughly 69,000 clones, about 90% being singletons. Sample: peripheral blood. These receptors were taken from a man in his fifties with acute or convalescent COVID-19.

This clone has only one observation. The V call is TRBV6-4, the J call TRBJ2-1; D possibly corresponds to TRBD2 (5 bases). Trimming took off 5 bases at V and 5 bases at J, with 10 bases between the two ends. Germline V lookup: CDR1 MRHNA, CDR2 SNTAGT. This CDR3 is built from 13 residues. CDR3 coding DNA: TGTGCCAGCAGTCGGGGTAGGGACAATGAGCAGTTCTTC. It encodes CASSRGRDNEQFF.

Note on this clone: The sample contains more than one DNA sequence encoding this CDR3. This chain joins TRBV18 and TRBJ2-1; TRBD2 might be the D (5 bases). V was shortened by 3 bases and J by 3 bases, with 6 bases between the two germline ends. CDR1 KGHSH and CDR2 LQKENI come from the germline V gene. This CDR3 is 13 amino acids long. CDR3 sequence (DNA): TGTGCCAGCTCACCCGGACTCTACAATGAGCAGTTCTTC. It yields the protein CASSPGLYNEQFF.

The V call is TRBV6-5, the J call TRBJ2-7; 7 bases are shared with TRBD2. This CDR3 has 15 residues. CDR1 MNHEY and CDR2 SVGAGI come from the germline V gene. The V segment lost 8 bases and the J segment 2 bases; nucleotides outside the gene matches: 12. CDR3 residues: CASCRKILAPYEQYF. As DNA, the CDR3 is TGTGCCAGCTGCCGGAAGATACTAGCGCCCTACGAGCAGTACTTC.

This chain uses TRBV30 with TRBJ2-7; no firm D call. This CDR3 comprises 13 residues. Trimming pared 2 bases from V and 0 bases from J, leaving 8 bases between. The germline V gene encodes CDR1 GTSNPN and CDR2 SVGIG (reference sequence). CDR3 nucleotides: TGTGCCTGGAGTCCTTGGGCCTCCTACGAGCAGTACTTC. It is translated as CAWSPWASYEQYF.

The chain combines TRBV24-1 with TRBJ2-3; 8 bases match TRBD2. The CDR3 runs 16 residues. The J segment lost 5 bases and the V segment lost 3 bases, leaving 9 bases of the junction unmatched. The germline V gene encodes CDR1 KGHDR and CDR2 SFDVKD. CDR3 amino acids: CATSDPQAGVGDTQYF. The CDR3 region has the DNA TGTGCCACCAGTGATCCTCAAGCGGGAGTGGGAGATACGCAGTATTTT.

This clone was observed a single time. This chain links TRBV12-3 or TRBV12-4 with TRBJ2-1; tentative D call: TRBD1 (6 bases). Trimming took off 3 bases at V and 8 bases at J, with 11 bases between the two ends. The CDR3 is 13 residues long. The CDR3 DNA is TGTGCCAGCAGTTTGAGTGAGGGGGATGAGCAGTTCTTC. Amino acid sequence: CASSLSEGDEQFF.

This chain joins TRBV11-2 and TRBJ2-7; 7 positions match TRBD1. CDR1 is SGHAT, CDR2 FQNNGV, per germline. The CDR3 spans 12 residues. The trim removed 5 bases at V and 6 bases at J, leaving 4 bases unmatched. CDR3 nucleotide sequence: TGTGCCAGCAGCCCCCGGGACAGCGAGCAGTACTTC. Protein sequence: CASSPRDSEQYF.

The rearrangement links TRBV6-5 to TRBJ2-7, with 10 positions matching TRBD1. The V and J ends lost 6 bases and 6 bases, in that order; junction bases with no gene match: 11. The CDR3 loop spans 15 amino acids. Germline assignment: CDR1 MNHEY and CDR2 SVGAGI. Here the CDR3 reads CASSPCRTGGCEQYF. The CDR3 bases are TGTGCCAGCAGCCCCTGCCGGACAGGGGGATGCGAGCAGTACTTC.

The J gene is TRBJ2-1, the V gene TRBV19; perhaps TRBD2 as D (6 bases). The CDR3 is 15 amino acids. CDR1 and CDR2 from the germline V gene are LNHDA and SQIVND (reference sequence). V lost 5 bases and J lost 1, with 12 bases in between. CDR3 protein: CASSVEGRSYNEQFF. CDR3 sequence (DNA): TGTGCCAGTAGTGTGGAGGGCCGGTCCTACAATGAGCAGTTCTTC. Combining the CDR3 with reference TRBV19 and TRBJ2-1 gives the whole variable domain DGGITQSPKYLFRKEGQNVTLSCEQNLNHDAMYWYRQDPGQGLRLIYYSQIVNDFQKGDIAEGYSVSREKKESFPLTVTSAQKNPTAFYLCASSVEGRSYNEQFFGPGTRLTVL.

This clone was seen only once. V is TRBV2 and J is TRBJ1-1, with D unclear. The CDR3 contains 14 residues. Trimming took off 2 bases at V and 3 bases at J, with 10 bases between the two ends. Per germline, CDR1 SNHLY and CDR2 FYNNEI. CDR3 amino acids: CASSEPGYDTEAFF. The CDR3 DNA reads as TGTGCCAGCAGTGAACCCGGTTATGACACTGAAGCTTTCTTT.

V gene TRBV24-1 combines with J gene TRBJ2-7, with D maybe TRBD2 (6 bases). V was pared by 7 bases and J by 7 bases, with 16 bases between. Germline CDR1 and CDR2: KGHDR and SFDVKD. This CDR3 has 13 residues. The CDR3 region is CATRMTLGGEQYF. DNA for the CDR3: TGTGCCACCAGGATGACCCTGGGGGGAGAGCAGTACTTC.

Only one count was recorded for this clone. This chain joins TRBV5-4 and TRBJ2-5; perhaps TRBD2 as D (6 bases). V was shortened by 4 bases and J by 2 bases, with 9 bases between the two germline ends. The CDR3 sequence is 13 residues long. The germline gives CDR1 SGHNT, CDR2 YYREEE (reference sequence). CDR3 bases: TGTGCCAGCAGCCACCGGGGGCAAGAGACCCAGTACTTC. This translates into CASSHRGQETQYF.

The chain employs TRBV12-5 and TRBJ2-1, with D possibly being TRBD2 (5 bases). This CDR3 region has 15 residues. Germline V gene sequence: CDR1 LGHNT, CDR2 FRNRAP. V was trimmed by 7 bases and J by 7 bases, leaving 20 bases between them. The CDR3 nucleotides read TGTGCTAGTGTTACGGACTCCTCCCTCACAAATGAGCAGTTCTTC. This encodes CASVTDSSLTNEQFF.

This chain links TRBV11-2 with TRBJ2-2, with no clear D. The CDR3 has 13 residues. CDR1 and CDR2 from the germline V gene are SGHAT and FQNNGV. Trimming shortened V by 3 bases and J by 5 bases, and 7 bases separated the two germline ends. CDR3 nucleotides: TGTGCCAGCAGCTTGCTAATAACCGGGGAGCTGTTTTTT. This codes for CASSLLITGELFF.

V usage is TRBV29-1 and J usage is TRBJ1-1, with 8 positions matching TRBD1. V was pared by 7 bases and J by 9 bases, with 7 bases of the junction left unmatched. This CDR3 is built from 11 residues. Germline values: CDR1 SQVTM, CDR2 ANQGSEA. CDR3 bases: TGCAGCGCAGGGACAGGTTTGAAAGCTTTCTTT. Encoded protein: CSAGTGLKAFF.

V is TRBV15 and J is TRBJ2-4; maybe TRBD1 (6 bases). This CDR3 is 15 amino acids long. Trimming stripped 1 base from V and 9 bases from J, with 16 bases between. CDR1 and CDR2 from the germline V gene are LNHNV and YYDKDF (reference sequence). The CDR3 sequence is CATSRVRTDPFIQYF. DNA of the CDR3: TGTGCCACCAGCAGAGTCAGGACAGACCCATTCATTCAGTACTTC.